This T cell receptor beta chain comes out of a study of control samples from healthy donors and cancer patients (TCRdb year 2020). Library preparation used the immunoSEQ multiplex PCR assay. Entries here come from immuneACCESS through TCRdb and include only in-frame sequences with V and J called. Some clones fail to appear in such tables; in the studies checked, an unresolved V gene covers under half of the shortfall, and the cause of the remainder is unknown. Across this sample there are 150,000 to 200,000 clones, with nearly 90% seen only once. The biggest ten clones account for more than 1.3% of the sample. Notes on this clone: What antigen it recognizes has not been identified. No base quality values were provided; no much bigger clone lies one nucleotide off.

The CDR3 runs 15 amino acids, cysteine and phenylalanine included. The entry retains the CDR3 DNA only, 45 bases that are in frame from base 1. V is trimmed back by 3 bases and J by 5 bases, and the junction contains 10 bases that no gene match accounts for. CDR1 and CDR2 are drawn from the germline V gene (reference sequence): GTSNPN, SVGIG. Input material: blood. The sequence was collected from a woman in her fifties or sixties in good health. The sequence links TRBV30 to TRBJ2-5; 9 middle bases align to TRBD1. The DNA is as follows: TGTGCCTGGAGGCAATATACAGGGGGCGGGGAGACCCAGTACTTC. This translates into CAWRQYTGGGETQYF.